Listed here are 9 T cell receptor beta chains from one sample, sequenced in a study of T cell repertoires in cytomegalovirus infection. One entry per CDR3 protein, called by TCRdb with MiXCR from the reads. Of about 530,000 distinct CDR3 sequences in the sample, around 27% were seen once. Sequenced sample: PBMCs. The receptor set was obtained from a human donor in good health (CMV status not recorded). Some clones in this sample may be carry-over from other donors' samples.

This clonotype was detected many times. The chain is built from TRBV7-2 and TRBJ2-1, with D tentatively TRBD2 (5 bases). Trimming left V 2 bases short and J 0 bases short, with 11 bases between. Germline CDR1 reads SGHTA; CDR2 reads FQGNSA. The CDR3 spans 16 residues. CDR3 nucleotides: TGTGCCAGCAGCTTAAAGAGCGGATACTCCTACAATGAGCAGTTCTTC. The encoded protein is CASSLKSGYSYNEQFF. The whole variable domain, remainder taken from reference TRBV7-2 and TRBJ2-1, is GAGVSQSPSNKVTEKGKDVELRCDPISGHTALYWYRQSLGQGLEFLIYFQGNSAPDKSGLPSDRFSAERTGGSVSTLTIQRTQQEDSAVYLCASSLKSGYSYNEQFFGPGTRLTVL.

The chain employs TRBV2 and TRBJ2-2; 11 nucleotides align to TRBD2. Germline V CDR1 and CDR2: SNHLY, FYNNEI. This CDR3 comprises 15 residues. Unmatched junction bases numbered 6, after V lost 7 bases and J lost 5 bases. The CDR3 region is CASKSSGRLTGELFF. CDR3 in DNA: TGTGCCAGCAAATCTAGCGGGAGGTTGACCGGGGAGCTGTTTTTT.

The sample holds a few counts of this clonotype. Relative to the germline gene, one junction end is altered; a read error may explain this. V usage is TRBV7-7 and J usage is TRBJ2-5, with TRBD1 matching 8 bases. CDR3 size: 18 residues. Germline V lookup: CDR1 SSHAT, CDR2 FNYEAQ (reference sequence). The CDR3 sequence: CASSPKGGQGSSQETQYF. The CDR3 DNA follows: TGTGCTAGCAGCCCAAAAGGAGGACAGGGAAGTTCACAAGAGACCCAGTACTTC. Filled out from reference TRBV7-7 and TRBJ2-5, the complete variable domain reads GAGVSQSPRYKVTKRGQDVTLRCDPISSHATLYWYQQALGQGPEFLTYFNYEAQPDKSGLPSDRFSAERPEGSISTLTIQRTEQRDSAMYRCASSPKGGQGSSQETQYFGPGTRLLVL.

This clonotype has a handful of counts. Sequence at one end of the junction differs from germline and may be a read error. CDR3 DNA: TGTGCTAGCACCGTAAACCGGGACGTAGGAAACACCATATATTTT. Translation: CASTVNRDVGNTIYF. The chain couples TRBV7-7 to TRBJ1-3; D might be TRBD1 (5 bases). The germline V gene has CDR1 SSHAT and CDR2 FNYEAQ (reference sequence). The CDR3 has 15 amino acids.

This clonotype came up a few times. The chain carries TRBV7-7 and TRBJ2-3, with a weak D call TRBD2 (5 bases). Germline CDR1 reads SSHAT; CDR2 reads FNYEAQ (reference sequence). V was shortened by 4 bases and J by 3 bases, with 14 bases between the two germline ends. The CDR3 has 15 residues. CDR3 region: CASSSTGSRTDTQYF. As DNA, the CDR3 is TGTGCCAGCAGCTCTACGGGGTCGAGAACAGATACGCAGTATTTT.

This rearrangement joins TRBV25-1 to TRBJ2-1; possibly TRBD2 for D (6 bases). The CDR3 consists of 13 residues. V lost 1 base, J lost 12 bases, and 13 bases lay in between. Germline CDR1 reads MGHDK; CDR2 reads SYGVNS. CDR3 bases: TGTGCCAGCAGTGAATCTAACCGGGACTTGCAGTTCTTC. Protein sequence: CASSESNRDLQFF.

J is TRBJ1-2 and V is TRBV6-8, with 7 bases identical to TRBD1. Trimming at V came to 3 bases and at J to 7 bases, leaving 8 bases not matched to a gene. The CDR3 has 14 residues. Germline CDR1 is MNHGY and CDR2 is SAAAGT. The CDR3 sequence: CASSYRQGTGGYTF. CDR3 nucleotides: TGTGCCAGCAGTTATCGACAGGGAACGGGTGGCTACACCTTC.

This clonotype was seen many times. The V gene is TRBV7-8, the J gene TRBJ2-1; D not certain. Trimming cost V 3 bases and J 6 bases, with 9 bases left between them. Looked up from germline, CDR1 is SGHVS and CDR2 is FQNEAQ. This CDR3 is 13 amino acids long. For the CDR3, the DNA is TGTGCCAGCAGCTTTTTGGCAACCAATGAGCAGTTCTTC. This codes for CASSFLATNEQFF.

CDR3 in DNA: TGTGCCACCAGTGATTTCCTAGCGGGAGGGTACAATGAGCAGTTCTTC. Translation gives CATSDFLAGGYNEQFF. The chain uses TRBV24-1 and TRBJ2-1, with 12 bases identical to TRBD2. This CDR3 comprises 16 residues. V lost 1 base to trimming and J lost 4 bases; unmatched junction nucleotides: 1. Germline-derived CDR1 and CDR2 are KGHDR and SFDVKD.